This T cell receptor (beta chain) stems from a study of CD8 T cells in ankylosing spondylitis. Study-wide results and limits: For ankylosing spondylitis blood, a TCR beta motif of under ten highly homologous variants appeared characteristic.

This clonotype was counted many times. Its antigen is as yet unknown. The CDR3 totals 16 residues. Deletions cut 6 bases from V and 1 base from J, with 17 bases between. CDR1 is MRHNA, CDR2 SNTAGT, per germline. 5'-RACE, quantitative and with molecular barcodes, yielded the TCR beta libraries. Via MiXCR, TCRdb re-called the 5' RACE reads, giving one row per CDR3 protein. The repertoire holds approximately 250,000 distinct CDR3 sequences, with 7.5% to 9.5% as singletons. The chain carries TRBV6-4 and TRBJ2-3; the D gene is possibly TRBD1 (6 bases). The receptor comes from a female donor with ankylosing spondylitis or in good health (not recorded which). Sample: blood, either unsorted or a sorted T cell fraction (not recorded which). CDR3 residues: CASSVIQGMGTDTQYF. The DNA of the CDR3 is TGTGCCAGCAGCGTCATACAGGGAATGGGCACAGATACGCAGTATTTT.